This T cell receptor (beta chain) was captured by sequencing in a study of early T cells in non-severe SARS-CoV-2 infection. There are 13 residues in the CDR3. V shed 6 bases, J shed 7 bases, and the junction held 3 bases outside the gene matches. Attached unique molecular identifiers marked individual cDNA molecules. Each CDR3 protein is one row after TCRdb ran MiXCR on the 5' RACE reads. The sample lists approximately 98,000 distinct CDR3 sequences, roughly 12% occurring once. The chain combines TRBV12-3 or TRBV12-4 with TRBJ1-4; 9 bases match TRBD1. The receptor comes from an adult who was a healthcare worker with PCR-confirmed SARS-CoV-2 infection or an uninfected control (not recorded which). Sequenced material: whole blood. CDR3 DNA: TGTGCCAGCAGAACAGGGGGCGTTGAAAAACTGTTTTTT. Translated: CASRTGGVEKLFF.